The rows below give T cell receptor beta chains drawn from one sample of a study of pediatric ulcerative colitis. Clones were read by immunoSEQ multiplex PCR, and TCRdb kept only the in-frame ones, dropping some. This repertoire shows 20,000 to 30,000 clones, approximately 71% found once; its top ten account for approximately 8%. Sequencing was done on a sample of gut tissue. Receptors were obtained from a boy aged 10-17 years with severe ulcerative colitis. The CDR3 runs from the conserved cysteine through the conserved F or W. A D gene is named only where the DNA matches it firmly. The listing skips clone size in some rows; elsewhere it reads once, few, many or a size class.

D: .
V: TRBV21-1
J: TRBJ2-3
size: .
DNA: TGTGCCAGCAGCAAGCGCCGATGGGAGAGTAGCGGGGGTAGCACAGATACGCAGTATTTT
CDR3: CASSKRRWESSGGSTDTQYF

D: TRBD1
V: TRBV6-4
J: TRBJ2-6
size: .
DNA: TGTGCCAGCAGTGGGACAGGGGGCTCTGGGGCCAACGTCCTGACTTTC
CDR3: CASSGTGGSGANVLTF

D: TRBD1
V: TRBV2
J: TRBJ1-1
size: .
DNA: TGTGCCAGCCAGGACAGGGAAAACACTGAAGCTTTCTTT
CDR3: CASQDRENTEAFF

D: .
V: TRBV18
J: TRBJ1-3
size: .
DNA: TGTGCCAGCTCAGCACAGGACTCTGGAAACACCATATATTTT
CDR3: CASSAQDSGNTIYF

D: .
V: TRBV6-1
J: TRBJ1-5
size: .
DNA: TGTGCCAGCAGTGAACGGGGGGTTTTAATCCTCAATCAGCCCCAGCATTTT
CDR3: CASSERGVLILNQPQHF

D: .
V: TRBV6-5
J: TRBJ1-2
size: few
DNA: TGTGCCAGCACCGTTAAGGAGAGCTCCGGGGGCTACACCTTC
CDR3: CASTVKESSGGYTF

D: .
V: TRBV4-1
J: TRBJ2-3
size: .
DNA: TGCGCCAGCACCATCGACAGTTTAGACACAGATACGCAGTATTTT
CDR3: CASTIDSLDTDTQYF

D: .
V: TRBV5-1
J: TRBJ2-3
size: .
DNA: TGCGCCAGCAGCTTACAAGGGGCCACTAGCACAGATACGCAGTATTTT
CDR3: CASSLQGATSTDTQYF

D: TRBD2
V: TRBV27
J: TRBJ2-1
size: .
DNA: TGTGCCAGCAGTTCGTCGGGACTAGCGGGAGCAAAGAATGAGCAGTTCTTC
CDR3: CASSSSGLAGAKNEQFF

D: .
V: TRBV20-1
J: TRBJ2-1
size: few
DNA: TGCAGTGCTAGAACAGGGTCTGAGCAGTTCTTC
CDR3: CSARTGSEQFF

D: TRBD2
V: TRBV18
J: TRBJ2-5
size: .
DNA: TGTGCCAGCTCACCACAAAGCGGGACGGAGACCCAGTACTTC
CDR3: CASSPQSGTETQYF

D: .
V: TRBV23-1
J: TRBJ1-2
size: few
DNA: TGCGCCAGCAGTCAGGGTAACTATGGCTACACCTTC
CDR3: CASSQGNYGYTF

D: TRBD2
V: TRBV18
J: TRBJ2-1
size: .
DNA: TGTGCCAGCTCACCTCCGGGACTAGCGGCCATTGATGAGCAGTTCTTC
CDR3: CASSPPGLAAIDEQFF

D: .
V: TRBV4-2
J: TRBJ2-1
size: few
DNA: TGTGCCAGCAGCCAAGAACTAGCCCCCGGGGGTGAGCAGTTCTTC
CDR3: CASSQELAPGGEQFF

D: .
V: TRBV25-1
J: TRBJ2-1
size: .
DNA: TGTGCCAGCAGTGCCAAACCGGGACCCAAACAGAACCCAAATGAGCAGTTCTTC
CDR3: CASSAKPGPKQNPNEQFF

D: .
V: TRBV5-4
J: TRBJ2-7
size: .
DNA: TGTGCCAGCAGCTGCGATAGGGGCTGCCCTACCTACGAGCAGTACTTC
CDR3: CASSCDRGCPTYEQYF

D: .
V: TRBV4-1
J: TRBJ2-3
size: once
DNA: TGCGCCAGCAGCCAAGTCGCTGTCCCGGCCACAGATACGCAGTATTTT
CDR3: CASSQVAVPATDTQYF

D: TRBD1
V: TRBV6-5
J: TRBJ2-7
size: .
DNA: TGTGCCAGCAGTCGGACAGGAACCTCCTACGAGCAGTACTTC
CDR3: CASSRTGTSYEQYF

D: .
V: TRBV7-2
J: TRBJ1-2
size: once
DNA: TGTGCCAGCAGCCAAGAGGACTCTGCTAACTATGGCTACACCTTC
CDR3: CASSQEDSANYGYTF

D: .
V: TRBV5-1
J: TRBJ1-1
size: .
DNA: TGCGCCAGCAGCCAAGGGACTGTCACTGAAGCTTTCTTT
CDR3: CASSQGTVTEAFF

D: TRBD1
V: TRBV28
J: TRBJ1-2
size: .
DNA: TGTGCCAGCTTGGACAGGGGGTTACACTATGGCTACACCTTC
CDR3: CASLDRGLHYGYTF

D: .
V: TRBV19
J: TRBJ2-3
size: .
DNA: TGTGCCAGTAGTACCCAGATGGGACTCCCAGACTCTCCGTATTTT
CDR3: CASSTQMGLPDSPYF